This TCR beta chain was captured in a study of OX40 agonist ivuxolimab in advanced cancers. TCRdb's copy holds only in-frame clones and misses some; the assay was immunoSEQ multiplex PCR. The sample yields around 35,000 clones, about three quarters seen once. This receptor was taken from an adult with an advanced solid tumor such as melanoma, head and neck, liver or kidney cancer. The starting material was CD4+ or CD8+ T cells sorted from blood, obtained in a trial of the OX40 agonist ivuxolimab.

CDR3 amino acids: CASSLSLTGGRGYTF. For the CDR3, the DNA is TGCGCCAGCAGCCTCTCCCTCACAGGGGGCAGAGGCTACACCTTC. The chain employs TRBV4-1 and TRBJ1-2, with 9 bases that match TRBD1. The CDR3 covers 15 residues. Trimming took 4 bases from V and 8 from J; bases not matched to a gene: 11. Germline CDR1 reads MGHRA; CDR2 reads YSYEKL.